This T cell receptor (beta chain) came from a study of regulatory T cells in long-lasting Graves disease (TCRdb year 2021). Looking at the study overall: Persistent Graves' disease was defined as persistently positive TSH receptor autoantibodies together with antithyroid drug treatment for over 5 years. Persistent Graves' disease patients in the clinical cohort had taken antithyroid drugs for roughly 10 years on average. A total of approximately 35 samples underwent TCR sequencing: some 13 from persistent and approximately 20 from newly diagnosed Graves' disease patients. Peripheral blood TCR sequencing and RNA sequencing compared persistent Graves' disease patients with newly diagnosed Graves' disease patients. The study took place in China and was registered as a clinical trial. Overall study outcomes, separate from this receptor: Sequencing and analysis were limited to the TCR beta chain. The study examined only peripheral blood because the primary lesion, thyroid tissue, could not be accessed. As a limitation, the authors acknowledged that the small sample size may reduce accuracy. Compared with newly diagnosed patients, patients with persistent Graves' disease had lower TCR Shannon entropy and fewer highly expanded clones, which suggests clonal expansion. More public clonotypes were shared among persistent patients (around 2,600) than among newly diagnosed patients (approximately 1,000). Persistent disease showed preferential use of TRBV28, TRBJ1-2 and TRBJ2-5, whereas newly diagnosed disease favored TRBV20-1 and TRBJ2-1.

The method behind the library was multiplex PCR. Sequencing was carried out with an Illumina HiSeq 4000. To build TCR beta libraries, CDR3 regions were amplified by Arm-PCR using iRepertoire HTBI primers. Before sequencing, the PCR products went through gel purification. Per the authors' processing: Gene usage analysis of CDR3 amino acid clonotypes relied on the 55 to 80 TRBV and 15 or so TRBJ segments identified across samples. Filtered high-quality paired reads were merged into contigs using COPE and FqMerger. BLAST was used to align contigs to the IMGT TRBV, TRBD and TRBJ reference genes, and CDR3 was defined following IMGT. Highly expanded clones were defined as clonotypes with a frequency above 0.1%. Shannon entropy served as the measure of repertoire diversity, while the Gini coefficient captured V-J evenness. Public clonotypes were defined as clonotypes shared by more than one individual. Using fastp at Q25 and MiXCR, TCRdb reprocessed the public reads and kept productive beta chains. Duplicate CDR3 protein sequences are folded into a single record with the most common DNA and genes. TCRdb, rather than the study authors, made the V and J calls. This sample lists about 430,000 distinct CDR3 sequences; 21% were detected once. Of the sample, 13% to 15% is held by the ten largest clones.

V was cut back by 5 bases and J by 7 bases, leaving a gap of 17 bases between them. From its cysteine to its phenylalanine, the CDR3 spans 15 amino acids. Only the CDR3 DNA is retained, 45 bases long and in frame from the first base. Sequences SGHAT (CDR1) and FQNNGV (CDR2) are obtained from the germline V gene. This clonotype appeared many times. It lacks a known antigen. Per-nucleotide qualities are absent, and no much larger clonotype sits a single base away. The intended sense of this specimen's time point label: persistent/refractory GD, antithyroid drugs over 5 years with positive TRAb. For both TCR sequencing and RNA sequencing, RNA was extracted from PBMCs using TRIzol. Graves' disease was diagnosed according to American Thyroid Association guidelines. Patients for the study were recruited at an endocrinology department in Xi'an, China. Each patient gave approximately 9.7 milliliters of peripheral blood, collected in an EDTA anticoagulant tube. Ficoll Paque Plus density gradient separation was used to isolate PBMCs, and no further T cell sorting was performed. RNA quality was checked with an Agilent 2100 Bioanalyzer and agarose gel, and concentration with a NanoDrop 2000.

The sample here was peripheral blood mononuclear cells (PBMCs), taken when the disease was refractory, from a patient treated with antithyroid drugs. The receptor comes from a female donor with Graves disease. The chain is made from TRBV11-2 and TRBJ1-4; too little of a D gene remains to name it. The encoded CDR3 is CASSPSSEPFEKLFF. The DNA sequence reads TGTGCCAGCAGCCCCAGCTCCGAGCCCTTTGAAAAACTGTTTTTT.